Presented here are 25 T cell receptor beta chains from one specimen sequenced in a study of blood T cell repertoires in COVID-19. TCRdb's table, derived via immunoSEQ multiplex PCR, lists solely in-frame clones and lacks some. Of about 180,000 clones listed, nearly 90% were seen once; the top ten hold 1.9%. Sequencing was performed on peripheral blood. The receptors derive from a man younger than 35 who had recovered from COVID-19.

The gene calls are TRBV6-5 and TRBJ2-7, with TRBD2 as a possible D gene (6 bases). The CDR3 extends over 14 amino acids. The germline V gene has CDR1 MNHEY and CDR2 SVGAGI. V shed 5 bases and J shed 2 bases, with 13 bases lying between them. This chain's CDR3 is CASSPPGAAYEQYF. Written as DNA, the CDR3 is TGTGCCAGCAGTCCGCCGGGAGCCGCCTACGAGCAGTACTTC.

This chain links TRBV5-6 with TRBJ1-2, with D perhaps matching TRBD1 (5 bases). This CDR3 is 13 amino acids long. Deletions cut 0 bases from V and 8 bases from J, with 11 bases between. Germline CDR1 is SGHDT and CDR2 is YYEEEE. CDR3 amino acids: CASSLVTAKGYTF. CDR3 sequence (DNA): TGTGCCAGCAGCTTGGTGACAGCCAAAGGCTACACCTTC.

The rearrangement joins TRBV19 to TRBJ2-1; TRBD1 matches 7 bases. CDR1 and CDR2 (germline): LNHDA, SQIVND (reference sequence). CDR3 size: 15 residues. V shed 2 bases, J shed 6 bases, and the junction held 7 bases outside the gene matches. CDR3: CASSITGTAGNEQFF. CDR3 sequence (DNA): TGTGCCAGTAGTATAACCGGGACAGCAGGCAATGAGCAGTTCTTC. Full variable domain (missing parts from reference TRBV19 and TRBJ2-1): DGGITQSPKYLFRKEGQNVTLSCEQNLNHDAMYWYRQDPGQGLRLIYYSQIVNDFQKGDIAEGYSVSREKKESFPLTVTSAQKNPTAFYLCASSITGTAGNEQFFGPGTRLTVL.

V usage is TRBV28 and J usage is TRBJ2-7, with 9 bases fitting TRBD1. After removal of 4 bases from V and 6 bases from J, the junction contained 10 bases not matched to a gene. The CDR3 is 15 amino acids. Germline lookup yields CDR1 MDHEN and CDR2 SYDVKM. In DNA, the CDR3 is TGTGCCAGCAGTTCCGGGGGTGGACAGGGGCTCGAGCAGTACTTC. It encodes CASSSGGGQGLEQYF.

This clone has a single count. The V gene is TRBV18, the J gene TRBJ2-7; tentatively, D is TRBD2 (6 bases). Germline V gene sequence: CDR1 KGHSH, CDR2 LQKENI. CDR3 size: 13 residues. The V and J ends lost 0 bases and 6 bases respectively, with 9 bases between them. The CDR3 reads CASSPPEGPEQYF. Written as DNA, the CDR3 is TGTGCCAGCTCACCACCGGAGGGGCCCGAGCAGTACTTC.

The chain recombines TRBV5-1 with TRBJ1-3, with D perhaps matching TRBD1 (6 bases). Germline CDR1 reads SGHRS; CDR2 reads YFSETQ. The CDR3 loop spans 15 amino acids. Trimming took off 4 bases at V and 2 bases at J, with 13 bases between the two ends. The CDR3 sequence is CASSALQGAGNTIYF. CDR3 coding DNA: TGCGCCAGCAGCGCCTTACAGGGCGCTGGAAACACCATATATTTT. The entire variable domain, with the rest obtained from reference TRBV5-1 and TRBJ1-3, is as follows: KAGVTQTPRYLIKTRGQQVTLSCSPISGHRSVSWYQQTPGQGLQFLFEYFSETQRNKGNFPGRFSGRQFSNSRSEMNVSTLELGDSALYLCASSALQGAGNTIYFGEGSWLTVV.

The chain has TRBV24-1 and TRBJ1-1; 9 nucleotides agree with TRBD1. The V gene end was trimmed by 4 bases and the J gene end by 5 bases; junction bases not matched to a gene: 13. Germline CDR1 and CDR2: KGHDR and SFDVKD. This CDR3 has 17 residues. CDR3 sequence (DNA): TGTGCCACCAGTGACTTAAGTTTGGACAGGGGTCGTACTGAAGCTTTCTTT. The encoded protein is CATSDLSLDRGRTEAFF.

The chain employs TRBV18 and TRBJ1-5, with 7 nucleotides matching TRBD1. Trimming cost V 0 bases and J 2 bases; bases outside gene matches: 1. Germline V lookup: CDR1 KGHSH, CDR2 LQKENI. CDR3 size: 15 residues. In DNA form, the CDR3 reads TGTGCCAGCTCACCACCTGGGACAGGCAATCAGCCCCAGCATTTT. This encodes CASSPPGTGNQPQHF. Filled out from reference TRBV18 and TRBJ1-5, the complete variable domain reads NAGVMQNPRHLVRRRGQEARLRCSPMKGHSHVYWYRQLPEEGLKFMVYLQKENIIDESGMPKERFSAEFPKEGPSILRIQQVVRGDSAAYFCASSPPGTGNQPQHFGDGTRLSIL.

The chain has TRBV29-1 and TRBJ1-2, with a possible D match to TRBD1 (6 bases). The CDR3 length is 11 residues. V dropped 6 bases and J dropped 8 bases, with 13 bases sitting between them. Germline CDR1 and CDR2: SQVTM and ANQGSEA. The CDR3 DNA reads TGCAGCGTCGAACAGGGTATCGGCTACACCTTC. It encodes CSVEQGIGYTF.

This sequence joins TRBV24-1 and TRBJ2-1; D is perhaps TRBD2 (5 bases). CDR3 length: 14 amino acids. V was trimmed by 2 bases and J by 3 bases, leaving 7 bases between them. CDR1 and CDR2 from the germline V gene are KGHDR and SFDVKD. This CDR3 reads CATSDYRDYNEQFF. CDR3 bases: TGTGCCACCAGTGATTATCGGGACTACAATGAGCAGTTCTTC.

The CDR3 DNA reads TGTGCCAGCAGACAGCGGCTAGCTACGGGCGAGCAGTACTTC. Protein sequence: CASRQRLATGEQYF. The chain combines TRBV3-1 (or the pseudogene TRBV3-2) with TRBJ2-7; D perhaps matches TRBD2 (5 bases). This CDR3 comprises 14 residues. Per the germline V gene, CDR1 is LGHDT and CDR2 is YNNKEL (reference sequence). Trimming stripped 6 bases from V and 6 bases from J, with 18 bases between.

This clone has just a few counts. This chain connects TRBV6-1 to TRBJ1-1; tentatively, D is TRBD1 (6 bases). Germline assignment: CDR1 MNHNS and CDR2 SASEGT. V gave up 2 bases and J gave up 12 bases, with 13 bases separating them. The CDR3 is 12 residues long. In DNA form, the CDR3 reads TGTGCCAGCAGTGAACACCCCAGGGGATCTTTCTTT. Protein product: CASSEHPRGSFF.

This clone has a single count. This sequence joins TRBV4-3 and TRBJ2-1; tentatively, D is TRBD2 (5 bases). The CDR3 covers 16 residues. Trimming took off 0 bases at V and 1 base at J, with 10 bases between the two ends. From germline, CDR1 is LGHNA and CDR2 YSLEER. As DNA, the CDR3 is TGCGCCAGCAGCCAAGAGGCGGGTTGGTCCTACAATGAGCAGTTCTTC. Translation gives CASSQEAGWSYNEQFF.

This rearrangement joins TRBV5-3 to TRBJ1-5; D is possibly TRBD1 (5 bases). TRBV5-3 is flagged as an ORF with uncertain function. Deletions cut 1 base from V and 1 base from J, with 12 bases between. The CDR3 is 16 residues long. The CDR3 DNA reads TGTGCCAGAAGCTTGTTTGGCCGGGGGAGCAATCAGCCCCAGCATTTT. Translation gives CARSLFGRGSNQPQHF.

Only a few counts were recorded for this clone. This sequence joins TRBV5-6 and TRBJ1-5, with 8 positions matching TRBD1. The CDR3 covers 14 residues. From germline, CDR1 is SGHDT and CDR2 YYEEEE. The ends lost 2 bases at V and 7 bases at J; junction bases unmatched: 5. This CDR3 is CASSFGQGGQPQHF. Written as DNA, the CDR3 is TGTGCCAGCAGCTTCGGACAGGGCGGGCAGCCCCAGCATTTT.

This clone was seen more than once but under ten times. V and J are TRBV24-1 and TRBJ2-1, with 12 bases lining up with TRBD2. The CDR3 is made up of 17 amino acids. Unmatched junction bases numbered 3, after V lost 1 base and J lost 3 bases. The germline gives CDR1 KGHDR, CDR2 SFDVKD. The CDR3 region has the DNA TGTGCCACCAGTGATTTAATGACTAGCGGGAGCTACAATGAGCAGTTCTTC. This codes for CATSDLMTSGSYNEQFF.

V gene TRBV6-5 combines with J gene TRBJ2-1; the match to TRBD1 covers 8 bases. Germline-derived CDR1 and CDR2 are MNHEY and SVGAGI. The length of the CDR3 is 15 residues. V gave up 6 bases and J gave up 7 bases; unmatched junction bases: 11. CDR3 sequence reads: CASSRVRDRINEQFF. CDR3 nucleotide sequence: TGTGCCAGCAGCCGCGTGAGGGACAGGATAAATGAGCAGTTCTTC.

The genes are TRBV7-8 and TRBJ1-5; TRBD1 might be the D (5 bases). The germline V gene encodes CDR1 SGHVS and CDR2 FQNEAQ. This CDR3 is built from 15 residues. Trimming cost V 5 bases and J 8 bases, with 19 bases left between them. The CDR3 coding sequence is TGTGCCAGCAGCGTGGGACTGCGTGAAAGAGAGCCCCAGCATTTT. Its protein product is CASSVGLREREPQHF.

This chain links TRBV12-3 or TRBV12-4 with TRBJ1-5; weak D call: TRBD1 (6 bases). V was trimmed by 4 bases and J by 6 bases, leaving 10 bases between them. The CDR3 length is 13 residues. As DNA, the CDR3 is TGTGCCAGCAGTTCCAGGGGAAGTCAGCCCCAGCATTTT. Its protein product is CASSSRGSQPQHF.

CDR3: CASSQGRGQGNQPQHF. In DNA form, the CDR3 reads TGTGCCAGCAGCCAAGGGAGGGGACAGGGCAATCAGCCCCAGCATTTT. The chain combines TRBV3-1 (or the pseudogene TRBV3-2) with TRBJ1-5, with TRBD1 identical over 8 bases. The V and J ends lost 1 base and 2 bases, in that order; junction bases with no gene match: 4. The CDR3 runs 16 residues. Germline V gene lookup returns CDR1 LGHDT and CDR2 YNNKEL (reference sequence).

CDR3 in amino acids: CATSSRGRYNEQFF. CDR3 nucleotide sequence: TGTGCCACCAGTTCCAGGGGGAGGTACAATGAGCAGTTCTTC. The V call is TRBV24-1, the J call TRBJ2-1, with a possible D match to TRBD1 (7 bases). This CDR3 region has 14 residues. Per the germline V gene, CDR1 is KGHDR and CDR2 is SFDVKD. With 6 bases removed from V and 4 bases from J, the gap between germline ends came to 12 bases.

This chain uses TRBV11-2 with TRBJ2-3, with D unclear. The ends were cut back, 1 base at V and 2 bases at J, with 4 bases in the middle. Germline loops: CDR1 SGHAT, CDR2 FQNNGV. This CDR3 has 13 residues. The CDR3 DNA follows: TGTGCCAGCAGCTTAGTTCACACAGATACGCAGTATTTT. Translation: CASSLVHTDTQYF.

The rearrangement uses TRBV19 and TRBJ2-2; D gene unclear. Deletions cut 2 bases from V and 4 bases from J, with 11 bases between. The CDR3 is 15 residues long. Germline V gene data show CDR1 as LNHDA and CDR2 as SQIVND (reference sequence). This chain's CDR3 is CASSIFPRATGELFF. The CDR3 DNA follows: TGTGCCAGTAGTATATTCCCTAGAGCCACCGGGGAGCTGTTTTTT. Filled out from reference TRBV19 and TRBJ2-2, the complete variable domain reads DGGITQSPKYLFRKEGQNVTLSCEQNLNHDAMYWYRQDPGQGLRLIYYSQIVNDFQKGDIAEGYSVSREKKESFPLTVTSAQKNPTAFYLCASSIFPRATGELFFGEGSRLTVL.

The rearrangement joins TRBV24-1 to TRBJ2-1; 8 nucleotides match TRBD2. Germline V gene lookup returns CDR1 KGHDR and CDR2 SFDVKD. Trimming at V came to 8 bases and at J to 4 bases, leaving 9 bases not matched to a gene. The CDR3 has 15 amino acids. CDR3 loop: CATMRRGGEYNEQFF. DNA of the CDR3: TGTGCCACCATGCGTCGGGGGGGAGAGTACAATGAGCAGTTCTTC.

The chain recombines TRBV21-1 with TRBJ2-1; TRBD2 was called by the table and not checked on the DNA. TRBV21-1 is recorded as a pseudogene. The CDR3 is made up of 16 amino acids. For the CDR3, the DNA is TGTGCCAGCAGCAAAGTCAGGAGCGGGAGGTCCGATGAGCAGTTCTTC. Translated: CASSKVRSGRSDEQFF.